This entry describes one TCR beta chain. The antigen remains unidentified. V lost 2 bases, J lost 3 bases, and 9 bases lay in between. CDR3 length: 14 residues. Germline V gene data show CDR1 as SGHRS and CDR2 as YFSETQ. TCRdb independently ran MiXCR on the 5' RACE reads; one entry per CDR3 protein. Of 200,000 or so distinct CDR3 sequences in the sample, 15% to 20% are singletons; the top ten hold approximately 4%. The data derive from a study of CD8 T cells in ankylosing spondylitis. Findings and caveats of the study: As for the disease-linked clones, they showed a CD8+ phenotype and occurred at relatively low frequencies in peripheral blood.

Material for sequencing was blood, either unsorted or a sorted T cell fraction (not recorded which). The gene calls are TRBV5-1 and TRBJ2-1, with D possibly matching TRBD1 (5 bases). The sequence was obtained from a male donor under 30 with ankylosing spondylitis or in good health (not recorded which). This chain's CDR3 is CASSLQQGYNEQFF. For the CDR3, the DNA is TGCGCCAGCAGCTTACAGCAGGGCTACAATGAGCAGTTCTTC.